These 14 T cell receptor beta chains originate from one sample sequenced in a study of cytomegalovirus exposure and HLA in healthy donors. 60 Vbeta and 13 Jbeta primers were used in PCR. Sequencing was performed with immunoSEQ multiplex PCR; in TCRdb, only in-frame clones are kept and a portion is missing. The repertoire holds some 180,000 clones, with approximately 70% as singletons. Sequencing was performed on PBMCs. The receptors stem from a woman aged 25 to 39 in good health and CMV-seronegative.

This clone has only a few counts. This chain uses TRBV5-1 with TRBJ2-5; 12 nucleotides align to TRBD2. The J call may not be correct, given that the DNA end is closer to TRBJ2-7. The CDR3 covers 15 residues. Germline loops: CDR1 SGHRS, CDR2 YFSETQ. This CDR3 is CASSGGLAGSYEQYF. The DNA of the CDR3 is TGCGCCAGCAGCGGAGGACTAGCGGGATCCTACGAGCAGTACTTC.

A remark on this clone: Within the sample, other DNA sequences also encode this same CDR3. The V call is TRBV30, the J call TRBJ2-7; 7 bases are a match to TRBD1. The V gene's germline CDR1 is GTSNPN and CDR2 SVGIG (reference sequence). The CDR3 is 13 residues long. V was pared by 0 bases and J by 4 bases, with 3 bases of the junction left unmatched. The CDR3 nucleotides are TGTGCCTGGAGTGTTTCAGGGGGATACGAGCAGTACTTC. It specifies CAWSVSGGYEQYF.

The genes are TRBV4-3 and TRBJ2-1; TRBD2 agrees at 13 bases. Germline V lookup: CDR1 LGHNA, CDR2 YSLEER. This CDR3 spans 17 amino acids. The trim removed 5 bases at V and 4 bases at J, leaving 8 bases unmatched. CDR3 loop: CASSERPGLAGYNEQFF. CDR3 sequence (DNA): TGCGCCAGCAGCGAAAGACCGGGACTAGCGGGATACAATGAGCAGTTCTTC.

This chain uses TRBV7-9 with TRBJ2-7; D uncertain. Trimming removed 5 bases at V and 3 bases at J, with 20 bases between. The CDR3 runs 16 residues. Germline V gives CDR1 SEHNR, CDR2 FQNEAQ (reference sequence). CDR3 residues: CASSGFTRQFVYEQYF. The CDR3 region has the DNA TGTGCCAGCAGCGGGTTTACGAGGCAGTTCGTCTACGAGCAGTACTTC.

This clone was picked up one time. The chain carries TRBV6-1 and TRBJ1-4; perhaps TRBD1 as D (5 bases). V shed 3 bases and J shed 8 bases, with 10 bases lying between them. The CDR3 is 13 residues long. The germline CDR1 and CDR2 sequences are MNHNS and SASEGT. CDR3 protein: CASSDRVYEKLFF. CDR3 nucleotides: TGTGCCAGCAGTGACAGGGTTTACGAAAAACTGTTTTTT.

The chain has TRBV7-9 and TRBJ2-1; 10 nucleotides agree with TRBD2. This CDR3 region has 14 residues. V shed 7 bases and J 4 bases; nucleotides not matched to a gene: 4. Germline V gives CDR1 SEHNR, CDR2 FQNEAQ (reference sequence). The CDR3 nucleotides are TGTGCCAGCAAAGGTAGCGGGGGGTACAATGAGCAGTTCTTC. The encoded protein is CASKGSGGYNEQFF.

J is TRBJ2-5 and V is TRBV11-1; the match to TRBD2 covers 9 bases. Judging by the DNA end, TRBJ2-7 fits better; the J call may be wrong. The germline V gene encodes CDR1 SGHAT and CDR2 FQDESV (reference sequence). This CDR3 has 14 amino acids. CDR3 sequence: CASSFQRGAYEQYF. CDR3 nucleotides: TGTGCCAGCAGCTTCCAGCGGGGGGCCTACGAGCAGTACTTC.

CDR3 DNA sequence: TGTGCCAGCAGTTTAGGGCCTAGCGGGGGGGTACGAGAGCAGTTCTTC. Translating it yields CASSLGPSGGVREQFF. This chain uses TRBV27 with TRBJ2-1, with 12 nucleotides matching TRBD2. With 2 bases clipped from V and 10 bases from J, the junction kept 9 bases outside the gene matches. Germline V gene lookup returns CDR1 MNHEY and CDR2 SMNVEV (reference sequence). The CDR3 spans 16 residues.

The chain employs TRBV5-1 and TRBJ2-3; 8 positions match TRBD2. V lost 1 base, J lost 3 bases, and 4 bases stayed unmatched. The CDR3 covers 15 residues. CDR1 is SGHRS, CDR2 YFSETQ, per germline. The CDR3 spells CASSLPSGRTDTQYF. The CDR3 nucleotides read TGCGCCAGCAGCTTGCCCAGCGGGAGAACAGATACGCAGTATTTT.

To note about this clone: An end of the junction does not agree with germline; a read error may underlie this. This chain uses TRBV7-9 with TRBJ1-2, with TRBD1 matching 8 bases. Germline V gene data show CDR1 as SEHNR and CDR2 as FQNEAQ (reference sequence). The CDR3 has 15 amino acids. The DNA of the CDR3 is TGTTCCAGCCCCGGACAGGGAGGTATTGACTATGGCTACACCTTC. This gives the protein CSSPGQGGIDYGYTF.

This clone was seen a handful of times. The chain joins TRBV7-9 to TRBJ2-3; 11 bases agree with TRBD1. The V gene end was trimmed by 5 bases and the J gene end by 4 bases; junction bases not matched to a gene: 5. The CDR3 has 15 residues. CDR1 and CDR2 (germline): SEHNR, FQNEAQ (reference sequence). CDR3 in amino acids: CASSPGTGGADTQYF. The CDR3 nucleotides are TGTGCCAGCAGCCCCGGGACAGGGGGTGCAGATACGCAGTATTTT.

The DNA for the CDR3 is TGTGCCAGCAGCTTGGCGGCCAGGAGGGGAGAGAACTATGGCTACACCTTC. It encodes CASSLAARRGENYGYTF. This sequence joins TRBV5-6 and TRBJ1-2; tentatively, D is TRBD1 (5 bases). Germline values: CDR1 SGHDT, CDR2 YYEEEE. Trimming left V 0 bases short and J 2 bases short, with 17 bases between. CDR3 size: 17 residues.

This clone was found a few times. The chain links TRBV29-1 to TRBJ2-1; TRBD1 matches at 8 bases. Looked up from germline, CDR1 is SQVTM and CDR2 is ANQGSEA. Trimming cost V 5 bases and J 5 bases; bases outside gene matches: 11. The CDR3 runs 15 residues. In DNA form, the CDR3 reads TGCAGCGTTTGCATCCGGACAGGGATGAACAATGAGCAGTTCTTC. It yields the protein CSVCIRTGMNNEQFF.

The rearrangement joins TRBV19 to TRBJ2-6, with 7 bases matching TRBD2. Trimming removed 0 bases from V and 4 bases from J; junction bases left unmatched: 3. Germline CDR1 reads LNHDA; CDR2 reads SQIVND (reference sequence). The CDR3 is made up of 16 amino acids. CDR3 DNA sequence: TGTGCCAGTAGTATAGATCACGGGAGGGGGGCCAACGTCCTGACTTTC. Amino acids: CASSIDHGRGANVLTF.